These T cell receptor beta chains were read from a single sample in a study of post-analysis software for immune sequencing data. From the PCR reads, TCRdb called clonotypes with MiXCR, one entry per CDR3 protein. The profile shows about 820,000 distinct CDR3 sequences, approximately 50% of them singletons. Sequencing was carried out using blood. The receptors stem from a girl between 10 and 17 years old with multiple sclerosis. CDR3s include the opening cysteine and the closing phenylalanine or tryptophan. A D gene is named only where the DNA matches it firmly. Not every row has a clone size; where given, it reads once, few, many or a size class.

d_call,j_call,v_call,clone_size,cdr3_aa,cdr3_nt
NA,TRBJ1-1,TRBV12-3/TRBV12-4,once,CASSPEGDTEAFF,TGTGCCAGCAGCCCCGAAGGAGACACTGAAGCTTTCTTT
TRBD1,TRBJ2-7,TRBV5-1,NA,CASSPWTGEDEQYF,TGCGCCAGCAGCCCCTGGACAGGGGAGGACGAGCAGTACTTC
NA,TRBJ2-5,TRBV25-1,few,CASNHRSRETQYF,TGTGCCAGCAACCACAGGAGTCGAGAGACCCAGTACTTC
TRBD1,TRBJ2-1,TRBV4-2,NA,CASSQGSTGQGIYNEQFF,TGTGCCAGCAGCCAAGGATCGACAGGGCAAGGGATCTACAATGAGCAGTTCTTC
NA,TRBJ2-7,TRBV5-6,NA,CACQGPAYEQYF,TGTGCCTGCCAGGGACCGGCCTACGAGCAGTACTTC
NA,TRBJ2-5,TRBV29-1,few,CSAPQAGLSETQYF,TGCAGCGCGCCACAGGCGGGGCTTTCAGAGACCCAGTACTTC
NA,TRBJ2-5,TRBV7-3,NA,CASSLTGERLGETQYF,TGTGCCAGCAGCTTAACGGGGGAGCGGTTGGGGGAGACCCAGTACTTC
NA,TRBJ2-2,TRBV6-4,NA,CASSDSRVAGELFF,TGTGCCAGCAGTGACTCGAGGGTAGCTGGGGAGCTGTTTTTT
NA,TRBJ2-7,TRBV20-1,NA,CSADQGLSYEQYF,TGCAGTGCTGATCAGGGACTCTCCTACGAGCAGTACTTC
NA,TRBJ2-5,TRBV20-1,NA,CSAKGADRHQETQYF,TGCAGTGCTAAAGGGGCGGACCGGCACCAAGAGACCCAGTACTTC
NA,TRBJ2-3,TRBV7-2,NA,CASSHLRWRLSTDTQYF,TGTGCCAGCAGCCATCTCCGCTGGCGCCTTAGCACAGATACGCAGTATTTT
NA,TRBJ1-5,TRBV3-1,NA,CASSGSHSNQPQHF,TGTGCCAGCAGCGGAAGTCATAGCAATCAGCCCCAGCATTTT
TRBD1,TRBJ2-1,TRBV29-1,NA,CSVEIPGQGAREQFF,TGCAGCGTTGAAATCCCTGGGCAGGGGGCGCGGGAGCAGTTCTTC
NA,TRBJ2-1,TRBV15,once,CATSRGVYEQFF,TGTGCCACCAGCAGAGGGGTGTATGAGCAGTTCTTC
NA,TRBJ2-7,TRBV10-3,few,CAISGGRMGNEQYF,TGTGCCATCAGTGGGGGACGGATGGGGAACGAGCAGTACTTC
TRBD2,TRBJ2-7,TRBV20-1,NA,CSARSTRAGGTYEQYF,TGCAGTGCTAGGTCTACTCGCGCGGGAGGTACCTACGAGCAGTACTTC
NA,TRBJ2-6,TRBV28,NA,CASSFAGANVLTF,TGTGCCAGCAGTTTCGCAGGGGCCAACGTCCTGACTTTC
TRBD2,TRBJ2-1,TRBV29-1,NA,CSVGTSGGIKFF,TGCAGCGTTGGTACTAGCGGGGGGATAAAGTTCTTC
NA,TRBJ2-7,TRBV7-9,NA,CASSSFGEEQYF,TGTGCCAGCAGTTCCTTCGGGGAGGAGCAGTACTTC
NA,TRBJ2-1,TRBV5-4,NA,CASRSLLRTNSYNEQFF,TGTGCCAGCAGGTCTCTCCTAAGGACTAACTCCTACAATGAGCAGTTCTTC
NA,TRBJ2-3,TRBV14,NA,CASSQGTYGPTDTQYF,TGTGCCAGCAGCCAAGGGACATACGGGCCCACAGATACGCAGTATTTT
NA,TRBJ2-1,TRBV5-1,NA,CASSLDRATGNEQFF,TGCGCCAGCAGCTTGGACAGGGCTACGGGTAATGAGCAGTTCTTC
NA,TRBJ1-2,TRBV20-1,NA,CSARVGTYGYTF,TGCAGTGCTAGAGTAGGGACCTATGGCTACACCTTC
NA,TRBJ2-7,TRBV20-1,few,CSAGGHYEQYF,TGCAGTGCTGGGGGACACTACGAGCAGTACTTC
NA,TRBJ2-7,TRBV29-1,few,CSVGLRSSYEQYF,TGCAGCGTAGGACTGAGGAGCTCCTACGAGCAGTACTTC
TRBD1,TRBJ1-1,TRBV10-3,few,CAISPGGEVNTEAFF,TGTGCCATCAGTCCAGGGGGCGAAGTGAACACTGAAGCTTTCTTT
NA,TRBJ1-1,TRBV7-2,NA,CASSLDFILRNTEAFF,TGTGCCAGCAGCTTAGATTTTATCCTACGGAACACTGAAGCTTTCTTT
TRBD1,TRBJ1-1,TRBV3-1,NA,CASSHPTGGMGTEAFF,TGTGCCAGCAGCCATCCCACAGGGGGCATGGGCACTGAAGCTTTCTTT
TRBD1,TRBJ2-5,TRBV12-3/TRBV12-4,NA,CASSTRKTGEQETQYF,TGTGCCAGCAGTACCCGAAAAACAGGGGAACAAGAGACCCAGTACTTC
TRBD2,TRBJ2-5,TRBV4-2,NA,CASSQDRAGEVTQYF,TGTGCCAGCAGCCAAGATAGGGCGGGGGAGGTGACCCAGTACTTC
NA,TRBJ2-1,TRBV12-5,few,CASLRSTAYNEQFF,TGTGCTAGTTTAAGATCGACCGCCTACAATGAGCAGTTCTTC
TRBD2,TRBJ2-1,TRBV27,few,CASSHPLADQFF,TGTGCCAGCAGTCATCCCCTAGCGGATCAGTTCTTC
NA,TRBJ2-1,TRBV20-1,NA,CSASPPGLNEQFF,TGCAGTGCTAGCCCACCGGGACTCAATGAGCAGTTCTTC
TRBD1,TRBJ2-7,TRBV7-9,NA,CASSSATGTGDYEQYF,TGTGCCAGCAGCTCGGCCACCGGGACAGGCGACTACGAGCAGTACTTC
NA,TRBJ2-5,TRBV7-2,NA,CASSLEWGQETQYF,TGTGCCAGCAGCTTAGAATGGGGCCAAGAGACCCAGTACTTC
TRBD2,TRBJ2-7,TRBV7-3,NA,CASSPAGGRYEQYF,TGTGCCAGCAGCCCAGCGGGAGGCCGGTACGAGCAGTACTTC
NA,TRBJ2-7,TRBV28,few,CASSLDRPRTYEQYF,TGTGCCAGCAGTCTCGACAGGCCCCGAACCTACGAGCAGTACTTC
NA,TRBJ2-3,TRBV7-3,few,CASSPIVTDTQYF,TGTGCCAGCAGCCCGATTGTCACAGATACGCAGTATTTT
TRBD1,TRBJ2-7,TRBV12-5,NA,CASGSPTGAYYEQYF,TGTGCTAGTGGTTCCCCGACAGGGGCCTACTACGAGCAGTACTTC
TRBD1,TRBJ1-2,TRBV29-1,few,CSVVDRGNYGYTF,TGCAGCGTCGTGGACAGGGGTAACTATGGCTACACCTTC
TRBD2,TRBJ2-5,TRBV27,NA,CASSFPGLAVREQYF,TGTGCCAGCAGTTTTCCGGGACTAGCCGTTCGGGAGCAGTACTTC
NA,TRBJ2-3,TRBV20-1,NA,CSADLASVSTDTQYF,TGCAGTGCCGACCTCGCTAGCGTTAGCACAGATACGCAGTATTTT
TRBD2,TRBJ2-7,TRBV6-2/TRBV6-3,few,CASSSTVGGTYEQYF,TGTGCCAGCAGTTCCACTGTCGGGGGGACCTACGAGCAGTACTTC
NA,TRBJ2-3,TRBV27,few,CASSLMRGRRYDNTDTQYF,TGTGCCAGCAGTTTAATGCGGGGGCGCCGATATGATAACACAGATACGCAGTATTTT
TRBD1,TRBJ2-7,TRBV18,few,CASSPGFGTGVSEQYF,TGTGCCAGCTCACCGGGCTTCGGGACAGGGGTCTCCGAGCAGTACTTC